A single sample is the source of the 5 T cell receptor beta chains below, sequenced in a study of cytomegalovirus exposure and HLA in healthy donors. The PCR contained 60 Vbeta and 13 Jbeta primers. Sequencing was performed with immunoSEQ multiplex PCR; in TCRdb, only in-frame clones are kept and a portion is missing. The repertoire consists of roughly 98,000 clones, with around 77% occurring once and the leading ten covering approximately 3.5%. The specimen was PBMCs. These receptors originate from a man aged 35 to 55 in good health and CMV-seronegative.

The J gene is TRBJ1-3, the V gene TRBV7-3, with D unresolved. The CDR3 has 16 amino acids. Germline V gene lookup returns CDR1 SGHTA and CDR2 FQGTGA. V was cut by 5 bases and J by 0 bases, with 14 bases left in between. CDR3 amino acids: CASSQWADGSGNTIYF. The CDR3 DNA follows: TGTGCCAGCAGCCAATGGGCCGACGGCTCTGGAAACACCATATATTTT.

This clone was counted between two and nine times. V usage is TRBV6-1 and J usage is TRBJ2-1; D not certain. V was shortened by 2 bases and J by 7 bases, with 6 bases between the two germline ends. The CDR3 is 12 amino acids. CDR1 is MNHNS, CDR2 SASEGT, per germline. The CDR3 bases are TGTGCCAGCAGTGAATACGGGAATGAGCAGTTCTTC. It encodes CASSEYGNEQFF.

This clone has just one count. Here the CDR3 reads CASSLDGGTDLYF. The CDR3 region has the DNA TGTGCCAGCAGCTTAGATGGGGGGACAGACTTATATTTT. This sequence joins TRBV11-2 and TRBJ1-3; 7 positions match TRBD1. This CDR3 region has 13 residues. Trimming cost V 0 bases and J 14 bases; bases outside gene matches: 7. Germline loops: CDR1 SGHAT, CDR2 FQNNGV.

The chain joins TRBV7-8 to TRBJ1-4; D may be TRBD1 (6 bases). The germline V gene encodes CDR1 SGHVS and CDR2 FQNEAQ. V shed 5 bases and J shed 7 bases, with 17 bases lying between them. This CDR3 spans 15 amino acids. CDR3 in DNA: TGTGCCAGCAGCAAGGGAGGGGGGGGCGGTGAAAAACTGTTTTTT. Encoded protein: CASSKGGGGGEKLFF.

This rearrangement joins TRBV27 to TRBJ2-7, with TRBD1 identical over 10 bases. The CDR3 is 16 amino acids. Germline CDR1 and CDR2: MNHEY and SMNVEV (reference sequence). The V and J ends lost 6 bases and 3 bases, in that order; junction bases with no gene match: 11. The CDR3 reads CASRPRSDRGGYEQYF. CDR3 DNA sequence: TGTGCCAGCAGGCCACGATCGGACAGGGGGGGCTACGAGCAGTACTTC.